The rows below give T cell receptor beta chains drawn from one sample of a study of blood T cell repertoires in COVID-19. This table comes from immunoSEQ multiplex PCR, and its TCRdb copy is limited to in-frame clones, with some not included. The sample has 150,000 to 200,000 clones; 70% to 90% are singletons. Sequences were obtained from peripheral blood. Source of these receptors: a man aged 55 to 70 with active or convalescent COVID-19. CDR3s include the opening cysteine and the closing phenylalanine or tryptophan. A D gene is named only where the DNA matches it firmly. Some rows have no size entry. The others give once, few or many, or a class for an expanded clone.

d_call clone_size cdr3_length j_call v_call cdr3_aa cdr3_nt
. . 16 TRBJ1-6 TRBV5-4 CASSWSSGSYNSPLHF TGTGCCAGCAGCTGGTCTTCAGGCTCCTATAATTCACCCCTCCACTTT
. once 13 TRBJ1-2 TRBV27 CASSFSPSTSYTF TGTGCCAGCAGTTTTTCCCCTTCTACCTCCTACACCTTC
. . 14 TRBJ1-1 TRBV19 CASSISGFGTEAFF TGTGCCAGTAGTATTTCGGGATTCGGCACTGAAGCTTTCTTT
. . 13 TRBJ1-3 TRBV7-8 CASSMGQGNTIYF TGTGCCAGCAGCATGGGACAAGGAAACACCATATATTTT
. . 14 TRBJ2-7 TRBV11-2 CASSLVQGSYEQYF TGTGCCAGCAGCTTAGTCCAGGGCTCCTACGAGCAGTACTTC
. . 14 TRBJ2-3 TRBV5-4 CASSLDRHTDTQYF TGTGCCAGCAGTCTGGACAGACACACAGATACGCAGTATTTT
. . 13 TRBJ1-6 TRBV21-1 CATRTGNNSPLHF TGTGCCACCCGGACAGGGAATAATTCACCCCTCCACTTT
TRBD2 . 15 TRBJ2-7 TRBV7-9 CASSLATSGSYEQYF TGTGCCAGCAGCTTAGCAACTAGCGGTTCCTACGAGCAGTACTTC
TRBD1 . 11 TRBJ1-1 TRBV6-5 CASDRATEAFF TGTGCCAGTGACAGGGCCACTGAAGCTTTCTTT
. . 15 TRBJ2-5 TRBV15 CATSPLDGDQETQYF TGTGCCACCAGCCCCCTGGACGGGGACCAAGAGACCCAGTACTTC
. . 13 TRBJ1-4 TRBV27 CASSFDSNEKLFF TGTGCCAGCAGTTTTGACTCTAATGAAAAACTGTTTTTT
. . 15 TRBJ2-5 TRBV5-1 CASSLSPGHKETQYF TGCGCCAGCAGCTTGTCCCCGGGACATAAGGAGACCCAGTACTTC
. . 14 TRBJ1-1 TRBV7-9 CASSGGTGPLGAFF TGTGCCAGCAGCGGGGGGACTGGACCTCTGGGAGCTTTCTTT
TRBD2 . 15 TRBJ2-7 TRBV10-3 CAISEAGLGGYEQYF TGTGCCATCAGTGAAGCAGGGTTGGGAGGGTACGAGCAGTACTTC
. once 13 TRBJ2-7 TRBV7-2 CASSLNIGQAPYF TGTGCCAGCAGCTTAAACATCGGCCAGGCACCATACTTC
TRBD2 . 15 TRBJ2-3 TRBV7-9 CASPRPSGGPDTQYF TGTGCCAGCCCACGGCCTAGCGGGGGCCCAGATACGCAGTATTTT
. . 14 TRBJ1-6 TRBV1 CTNPGGSDNSPLHF TGCACCAACCCAGGGGGAAGTGATAATTCACCCCTCCACTTT
. . 14 TRBJ1-1 TRBV28 CASSLTGVGTEAFF TGTGCCAGCAGTCTTACGGGGGTGGGCACTGAAGCTTTCTTT
. . 14 TRBJ2-2 TRBV24-1 CATSDNGNTGELFF TGTGCCACCAGTGACAACGGGAACACCGGGGAGCTGTTTTTT
. once 15 TRBJ1-1 TRBV6-1 CASSERSGANTEAFF TGTGCCAGCAGTGAACGGTCAGGGGCGAACACTGAAGCTTTCTTT
. . 14 TRBJ1-1 TRBV10-3 CAISRESRGTEAFF TGTGCCATCAGCCGCGAGAGCCGGGGGACTGAAGCTTTCTTT
TRBD1 once 13 TRBJ1-2 TRBV5-1 CASDSGGGYGYTF TGCGCCAGCGATTCAGGGGGCGGCTATGGCTACACCTTC
. few 11 TRBJ1-4 TRBV30 CAWSWAEKLFF TGTGCCTGGAGTTGGGCCGAAAAACTGTTTTTT
TRBD1 . 15 TRBJ1-1 TRBV5-1 CASTPGGGMNTEAFF TGCGCCAGCACGCCTGGAGGGGGCATGAACACTGAAGCTTTCTTT
TRBD2 . 15 TRBJ2-3 TRBV5-6 CASSSRLAGGDTQYF TGTGCCAGCAGCTCCCGACTAGCGGGGGGGGATACGCAGTATTTT
TRBD1 . 15 TRBJ2-7 TRBV7-9 CASSLPGQPSYEQYF TGTGCCAGCAGCTTACCGGGACAGCCTTCCTACGAGCAGTACTTC
TRBD1 . 16 TRBJ2-7 TRBV7-9 CASSYRGRTGIYEQYF TGTGCCAGCAGTTATAGGGGCCGGACAGGGATCTACGAGCAGTACTTC
TRBD1 . 13 TRBJ2-5 TRBV5-1 CASSLTGEETQYF TGCGCCAGCAGCTTAACAGGGGAAGAGACCCAGTACTTC
. . 14 TRBJ2-3 TRBV11-2 CASSLAGGRDTQYF TGTGCCAGCAGCTTAGCCGGGGGGCGTGATACGCAGTATTTT
. few 12 TRBJ1-1 TRBV19 CASSRQFTEAFF TGTGCCAGTAGCCGACAGTTCACTGAAGCTTTCTTT
. . 11 TRBJ1-2 TRBV11-2 CASSLEGAHTF TGTGCCAGCAGCTTAGAGGGGGCTCACACCTTC
. once 15 TRBJ2-1 TRBV9 CASTSLGGSYNEQFF TGTGCCAGCACCTCCTTAGGGGGCTCCTACAATGAGCAGTTCTTC
. . 13 TRBJ2-7 TRBV6-5 CASSYGGRYEQYF TGTGCCAGCAGTTACGGGGGCAGATACGAGCAGTACTTC
TRBD2 once 15 TRBJ2-3 TRBV19 CASSIWSSGEDTQYF TGTGCCAGTAGTATTTGGTCTAGCGGGGAAGATACGCAGTATTTT
. . 17 TRBJ1-1 TRBV4-2 CASSQDPTGLMNTEAFF TGTGCCAGCAGCCAAGATCCGACAGGACTCATGAACACTGAAGCTTTCTTT
. . 10 TRBJ1-1 TRBV29-1 CSGQNTEAFF TGCAGCGGACAGAACACTGAAGCTTTCTTT
. . 14 TRBJ1-2 TRBV19 CASSHGRRNYGYTF TGTGCCAGTAGTCACGGGAGACGGAACTATGGCTACACCTTC
. . 13 TRBJ1-5 TRBV19 CASSREGWQPQHF TGTGCCAGTAGTAGGGAGGGGTGGCAGCCCCAGCATTTT
. . 12 TRBJ1-3 TRBV12-3/TRBV12-4 CASSPVGNTIYF TGTGCCAGCAGCCCCGTCGGAAACACCATATATTTT
TRBD1 . 15 TRBJ2-7 TRBV6-5 CASSYSGTGPYEQYF TGTGCCAGCAGTTACTCCGGGACAGGGCCCTACGAGCAGTACTTC
. . 15 TRBJ2-3 TRBV6-5 CASSFRGGGTDTQYF TGTGCCAGCAGTTTCCGAGGCGGGGGCACAGATACGCAGTATTTT
. . 15 TRBJ2-3 TRBV2 CASSERGKSTDTQYF TGTGCCAGCAGTGAGCGGGGCAAAAGCACAGATACGCAGTATTTT
TRBD1 . 12 TRBJ1-2 TRBV18 CASSPDRDGYTF TGTGCCAGCTCACCTGACAGGGACGGCTACACCTTC
TRBD1 once 15 TRBJ1-1 TRBV2 CAGWTGGSMNTEAFF TGTGCCGGCTGGACAGGGGGGAGTATGAACACTGAAGCTTTCTTT
. . 12 TRBJ1-5 TRBV12-3/TRBV12-4 CASSFRGQPQHF TGTGCCAGCAGTTTCCGAGGTCAGCCCCAGCATTTT
TRBD1 . 16 TRBJ2-5 TRBV5-4 CASSLARGQGLGTQYF TGTGCCAGCAGCTTGGCCCGGGGACAGGGTTTAGGGACCCAGTACTTC
TRBD1 . 14 TRBJ1-2 TRBV5-1 CASSFDREYYGYTF TGCGCCAGCAGCTTCGACAGGGAGTACTATGGCTACACCTTC
. once 12 TRBJ2-2 TRBV6-1 CASSERLRELFF TGTGCCAGCAGTGAGCGGCTCCGGGAGCTGTTTTTT
. . 16 TRBJ2-7 TRBV6-1 CASSDLRRGSLTEQYF TGTGCCAGCAGTGACTTAAGGCGAGGCTCTCTCACCGAGCAGTACTTC
. . 15 TRBJ1-3 TRBV18 CASSPLQGSGNTIYF TGTGCCAGCTCACCCCTACAGGGTTCGGGAAACACCATATATTTT
. . 16 TRBJ1-6 TRBV14 CASSQDLGSYNSPLHF TGTGCCAGCAGCCAAGATCTCGGCTCCTATAATTCACCCCTCCACTTT